This TCR beta chain was recorded in a study of CD8+CD57+ T cells in acquired aplastic anemia. The ends were cut back, 7 bases at V and 8 bases at J, with 20 bases in the middle. The CDR3 length is 15 residues. The germline gives CDR1 LNHNV, CDR2 YYDKDF (reference sequence). In its sample, this clonotype was seen a few times. Profiling that covered TCR beta VDJ and CDR3 relied on genomic DNA as its template. A single record per CDR3 protein comes from TCRdb applying MiXCR to the reads. The repertoire holds roughly 98,000 distinct CDR3 sequences, with around 62% as singletons. Sequenced patients had shown CD8+CD57+ cell expansion by flow cytometry.

The receptor was isolated from a human donor with aplastic anemia. J is TRBJ2-2 and V is TRBV15, with D perhaps given as TRBD1 or TRBD2 (5 bases each). Sample: sorted CD4+, CD8+, or CD8+CD57+ T cells (not recorded which) from PBMCs. In DNA form, the CDR3 reads TGTGCCACCAACCATCCCCAGGGTGGGAGAGGGGAGCTGTTTTTT. Residues: CATNHPQGGRGELFF.